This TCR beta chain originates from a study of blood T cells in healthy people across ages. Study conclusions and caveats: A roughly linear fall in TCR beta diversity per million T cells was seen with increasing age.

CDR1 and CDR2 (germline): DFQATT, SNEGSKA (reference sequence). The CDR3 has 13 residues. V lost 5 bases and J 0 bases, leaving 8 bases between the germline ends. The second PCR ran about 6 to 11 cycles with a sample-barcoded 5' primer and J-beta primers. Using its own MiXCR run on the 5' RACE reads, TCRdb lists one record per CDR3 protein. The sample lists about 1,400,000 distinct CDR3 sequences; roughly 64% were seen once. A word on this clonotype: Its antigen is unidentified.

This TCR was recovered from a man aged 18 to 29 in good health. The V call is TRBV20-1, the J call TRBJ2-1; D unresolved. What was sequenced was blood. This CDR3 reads CSARFLSYNEQFF. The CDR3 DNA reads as TGCAGTGCTCGCTTTCTCTCCTACAATGAGCAGTTCTTC.